The present entry profiles one TCR beta chain with its context. Produced via immunoSEQ multiplex PCR; TCRdb's table is partial and in-frame only. The table has about 100,000 clones, approximately 95% seen once. This record comes from a study of technical replicates of blood from several donors. The CDR3 loop spans 16 amino acids. The V gene lost 2 bases and the J gene lost 0 bases, with 13 bases spanning the gap. CDR1 is MGHRA, CDR2 YSYEKL, per germline. The V call is TRBV4-1, the J call TRBJ1-2; no firm D call. This TCR derives from a human donor in good health. The sequencing input was T cells isolated from PBMCs. CDR3 sequence: CASSQRQEGANYGYTF. DNA of the CDR3: TGCGCCAGCAGCCAACGTCAAGAGGGAGCTAACTATGGCTACACCTTC.